One sample yielded the 8 T cell receptor beta chains listed below, sequenced in a study of blood T cell repertoires in COVID-19. Sequenced by immunoSEQ multiplex PCR; TCRdb stores in-frame clones only, minus some. The data show about 430,000 clones, with 70% to 90% seen just once and 1.4% to 1.5% held by the top ten. Sequences were obtained from PBMCs or T cells enriched from blood (not recorded which). The receptor source for this set is a woman aged 18-29 years who had been exposed to COVID-19.

The chain recombines TRBV30 with TRBJ1-2; D uncertain. There are 13 residues in the CDR3. Trimming left V 0 bases short and J 2 bases short, with 7 bases between. Germline assignment: CDR1 GTSNPN and CDR2 SVGIG (reference sequence). The CDR3 nucleotides are TGTGCCTGGAGTGTATCACTGAACTATGGCTACACCTTC. Translating it yields CAWSVSLNYGYTF.

This chain links TRBV4-1 with TRBJ1-2; D unresolved. CDR3 length equals 17 residues. The V gene's germline CDR1 is MGHRA and CDR2 YSYEKL. Trimming cost V 0 bases and J 0 bases, with 14 bases left between them. The CDR3 DNA follows: TGCGCCAGCAGCCAAGAGTGGGGAGCAGTATCTAACTATGGCTACACCTTC. It translates to CASSQEWGAVSNYGYTF.

The chain recombines TRBV2 with TRBJ1-2; D gene ambiguous. This CDR3 has 13 residues. Trimming pared 4 bases from V and 8 bases from J, leaving 14 bases between. Germline V gene lookup returns CDR1 SNHLY and CDR2 FYNNEI. The CDR3 coding sequence is TGTGCCAGCAGTGCCCGAGGGTCGTCGGGCTACACCTTC. Protein: CASSARGSSGYTF.

This clone was recorded once. The chain joins TRBV11-2 to TRBJ2-7; a possible D gene is TRBD2 (5 bases). The CDR3 totals 14 residues. CDR1 and CDR2 (germline): SGHAT, FQNNGV. Between the trimmed V and J ends, which lost 1 base and 3 bases, there was a span of 10 bases. CDR3 residues: CASSLGLASYEQYF. CDR3 coding DNA: TGTGCCAGCAGCTTAGGCTTAGCGAGCTACGAGCAGTACTTC. Filled out from reference TRBV11-2 and TRBJ2-7, the complete variable domain reads EAGVAQSPRYKIIEKRQSVAFWCNPISGHATLYWYQQILGQGPKLLIQFQNNGVVDDSQLPKDRFSAERLKGVDSTLKIQPAKLEDSAVYLCASSLGLASYEQYFGPGTRLTVT.

This chain links TRBV29-1 with TRBJ2-7; 12 nucleotides agree with TRBD1. CDR1 SQVTM and CDR2 ANQGSEA come from the germline V gene. The ends lost 6 bases at V and 6 bases at J; junction bases unmatched: 9. The CDR3 runs to 14 residues. Here the CDR3 reads CSVITGQGASEQYF. CDR3 coding DNA: TGCAGCGTGATTACGGGACAGGGGGCTAGCGAGCAGTACTTC.

V usage is TRBV20-1 and J usage is TRBJ2-5; possibly TRBD1 for D (6 bases). Deletions cut 3 bases from V and 5 bases from J, with 7 bases between. The CDR3 sequence is 11 residues long. Germline V lookup: CDR1 DFQATT, CDR2 SNEGSKA (reference sequence). In nucleotides, the CDR3 is TGCAGTGCTAGGGGGGCCGAGACCCAGTACTTC. This translates into CSARGAETQYF.

This sequence joins TRBV7-3 and TRBJ1-2; tentative D call: TRBD1 (5 bases). This CDR3 is built from 15 residues. Germline CDR1 SGHTA, CDR2 FQGTGA. The V gene lost 5 bases and the J gene lost 0 bases, with 13 bases spanning the gap. CDR3 amino acids: CASSVDSAANYGYTF. CDR3 coding DNA: TGTGCCAGCAGCGTCGACAGTGCAGCTAACTATGGCTACACCTTC.

This chain connects TRBV2 to TRBJ2-7; 8 positions agree with TRBD1. CDR3 length: 15 residues. V lost 7 bases to trimming and J lost 1 base; unmatched junction nucleotides: 9. Looked up from germline, CDR1 is SNHLY and CDR2 is FYNNEI. The CDR3 DNA follows: TGTGCCAGCACCCCCAGGGGGCCCATTTCCTACGAGCAGTACTTC. This gives the protein CASTPRGPISYEQYF.